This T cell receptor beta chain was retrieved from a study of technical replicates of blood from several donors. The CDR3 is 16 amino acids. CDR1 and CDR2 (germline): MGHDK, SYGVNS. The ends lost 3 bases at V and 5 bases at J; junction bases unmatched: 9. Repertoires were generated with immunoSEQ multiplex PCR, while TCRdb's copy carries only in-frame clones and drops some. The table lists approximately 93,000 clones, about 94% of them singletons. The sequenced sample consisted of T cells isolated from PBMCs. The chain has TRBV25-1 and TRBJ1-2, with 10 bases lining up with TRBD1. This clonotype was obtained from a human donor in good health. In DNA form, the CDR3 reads TGTGCCAGCAGTGATCCCTGGACAGGGGGAATATATGGCTACACCTTC. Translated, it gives CASSDPWTGGIYGYTF.